The 19 T cell receptor beta chains below were found in one sample sequenced in a study of blood T cells in healthy people across ages. With a J-beta primer mix and a sample-barcoded 5' primer, a second PCR ran about 7 to 12 cycles. TCRdb reprocessed the 5' RACE reads with MiXCR, giving one entry per CDR3 protein. The table lists 2 million or so distinct CDR3 sequences, less than 50% of them singletons. What was sequenced was blood. These receptors originate from a woman in her 40s in good health.

In the case of this clonotype: A read error may produce the germline difference seen at one junction end. This chain links TRBV4-3 with TRBJ2-1; the D call may be TRBD1 or TRBD2 (5 bases each). The CDR3 sequence is 16 residues long. Per the germline V gene, CDR1 is LGHNA and CDR2 is YSLEER. DNA for the CDR3: TGCGCCGGCAGCCAGAGGGGCGAACCTCGGTACAATGAGCAGTTCTTC. It specifies CAGSQRGEPRYNEQFF.

This clonotype was seen a handful of times. The rearrangement joins TRBV20-1 to TRBJ1-4; D gene unclear. Germline V gene data show CDR1 as DFQATT and CDR2 as SNEGSKA (reference sequence). The CDR3 is made up of 11 amino acids. V lost 3 bases and J 8 bases, leaving 7 bases between the germline ends. CDR3 sequence reads: CSARTREKLFF. DNA for the CDR3: TGCAGTGCTAGGACTAGAGAAAAACTGTTTTTT.

The V gene is TRBV11-1, the J gene TRBJ2-1; TRBD2 agrees at 8 bases. Germline assignment: CDR1 SGHAT and CDR2 FQDESV (reference sequence). The CDR3 length is 14 residues. The V segment lost 9 bases and the J segment 5 bases; nucleotides outside the gene matches: 9. CDR3 coding DNA: TGTGCCAGTCACAGCGGGGGTCTCAACAATGAGCAGTTCTTC. Residues: CASHSGGLNNEQFF.

This chain connects TRBV7-2 to TRBJ2-1; 16 bases are shared with TRBD2. CDR3 length: 19 amino acids. Germline V gene data show CDR1 as SGHTA and CDR2 as FQGNSA. J was trimmed by 0 bases and V by 6 bases; bases with no gene match: 8. In DNA, the CDR3 is TGTGCCAGCAGGAGCCCGGGACTAGCGGGGGGGCGCTCCTACAATGAGCAGTTCTTC. This sequence encodes CASRSPGLAGGRSYNEQFF.

This sequence joins TRBV6-1 and TRBJ2-7; TRBD2 is a possible D gene (6 bases). This CDR3 comprises 15 residues. V was trimmed by 1 base and J by 2 bases, leaving 12 bases between them. Per the germline V gene, CDR1 is MNHNS and CDR2 is SASEGT. CDR3 sequence (DNA): TGTGCCAGCAGTGAAGGACTAGGCCCCACCTACGAGCAGTACTTC. Residues: CASSEGLGPTYEQYF.

This clonotype was seen ten or more times. The chain has TRBV7-2 and TRBJ2-5, with 8 bases identical to TRBD1. This CDR3 region has 14 residues. V shed 4 bases and J 2 bases; nucleotides not matched to a gene: 3. Germline V gene sequence: CDR1 SGHTA, CDR2 FQGNSA. In DNA, the CDR3 is TGTGCCAGCAGCTCAGGGGGCTGGCAAGAGACCCAGTACTTC. Translating gives CASSSGGWQETQYF.

V is TRBV5-6 and J is TRBJ1-2; weak D call: TRBD1 (5 bases). The CDR3 is 13 amino acids. Germline values: CDR1 SGHDT, CDR2 YYEEEE. V was shortened by 7 bases and J by 5 bases, with 15 bases between the two germline ends. As DNA, the CDR3 is TGTGCCAGCCAATTTGGACACACGTATGGCTACACCTTC. Translation: CASQFGHTYGYTF.

The table lists this clonotype with a few counts. This chain links TRBV20-1 with TRBJ2-5; perhaps TRBD2 as D (5 bases). Germline V gives CDR1 DFQATT, CDR2 SNEGSKA (reference sequence). This CDR3 has 13 amino acids. Between the trimmed V and J ends, which lost 3 bases and 5 bases, there was a span of 13 bases. DNA of the CDR3: TGCAGTGCTAGGGGAGTCGTACTGGAGACCCAGTACTTC. It codes for CSARGVVLETQYF.

In its sample, this clonotype was seen a few times. The gene calls are TRBV7-2 and TRBJ2-1; 7 bases align to TRBD1. This CDR3 is 13 amino acids long. V shed 0 bases and J 13 bases; nucleotides not matched to a gene: 6. Germline V gives CDR1 SGHTA, CDR2 FQGNSA. The CDR3: CASSLAQQGSQFF. The CDR3 DNA is TGTGCCAGCAGCTTAGCGCAACAGGGGAGTCAGTTCTTC.

This clonotype was observed a few times. CDR3 protein: CASSRRPGQGIRGANVLTF. CDR3 nucleotide sequence: TGTGCCAGCAGCCGACGCCCGGGACAGGGGATTCGTGGGGCCAACGTCCTGACTTTC. The J gene is TRBJ2-6, the V gene TRBV13; 10 nucleotides line up with TRBD1. The CDR3 has 19 amino acids. With V trimmed by 5 bases and J by 3 bases, 13 bases remained unmatched. The germline gives CDR1 PRHDT, CDR2 FYEKMQ (reference sequence). The variable domain in full, with the rest retrieved from reference TRBV13 and TRBJ2-6, is AAGVIQSPRHLIKEKRETATLKCYPIPRHDTVYWYQQGPGQDPQFLISFYEKMQSDKGSIPDRFSAQQFSDYHSELNMSSLELGDSALYFCASSRRPGQGIRGANVLTFGAGSRLTVL.

Concerning this clonotype itself: The junction departs from the called germline gene at one end, perhaps through a read error. The CDR3 is CSVESASHTDTLYF. DNA of the CDR3: TGCAGCGTTGAATCGGCGAGCCACACAGATACGCTGTATTTT. The rearrangement joins TRBV29-1 to TRBJ2-3; no clear D gene. The CDR3 is made up of 14 amino acids. Per the germline V gene, CDR1 is SQVTM and CDR2 is ANQGSEA.

The chain links TRBV5-1 to TRBJ2-1, with a tentative D call TRBD2 (6 bases). Trimming removed 0 bases at V and 1 base at J, with 11 bases between. Germline lookup yields CDR1 SGHRS and CDR2 YFSETQ. The CDR3 is 16 residues long. CDR3 DNA sequence: TGCGCCAGCAGCTTGGGGGACGGGGGTTCCTACAATGAGCAGTTCTTC. Protein product: CASSLGDGGSYNEQFF.

This clonotype was seen a few times. The rearrangement joins TRBV27 to TRBJ2-3; D remains ambiguous. This CDR3 is 15 amino acids long. CDR1 is MNHEY and CDR2 is SMNVEV in the germline V gene (reference sequence). V lost 8 bases and J 1 base, leaving 16 bases between the germline ends. CDR3 amino acids: CASGYRGPGTDTQYF. In nucleotides, the CDR3 is TGTGCCAGCGGATACCGAGGACCGGGCACAGATACGCAGTATTTT.

The chain links TRBV20-1 to TRBJ1-2; D may be TRBD1 (6 bases). CDR1 and CDR2 from the germline V gene are DFQATT and SNEGSKA (reference sequence). Trimming pared 3 bases from V and 4 bases from J, leaving 18 bases between. CDR3 size: 15 residues. CDR3 region: CSASPPAGAFYGYTF. CDR3 in DNA: TGCAGTGCTAGCCCCCCGGCGGGGGCATTCTATGGCTACACCTTC.

The chain couples TRBV18 to TRBJ2-4, with unresolved D. The assigned J gene may be wrong: the sequence end matches TRBJ2-5 better. CDR1 is KGHSH, CDR2 LQKENI, per germline. The CDR3 has 14 amino acids. DNA for the CDR3: TGTGCCAGCTCACCACAGCTAGGGAAAGAGACCCAGTACTTC. This translates into CASSPQLGKETQYF.

This clonotype appeared a few times. V gene TRBV6-5 combines with J gene TRBJ1-2, with D tentatively TRBD1 (6 bases). The CDR3 has 15 residues. The V gene's germline CDR1 is MNHEY and CDR2 SVGAGI. Trimming left V 8 bases short and J 3 bases short, with 19 bases between. The CDR3: CASATDRTTYYGYTF. The CDR3 DNA follows: TGTGCCAGCGCGACAGACAGGACTACTTACTATGGCTACACCTTC.

V gene TRBV4-1 combines with J gene TRBJ2-7; no firm D call. The V end lost 4 bases, the J end lost 1 base, and 11 bases lay between the germline ends. The germline CDR1 and CDR2 sequences are MGHRA and YSYEKL. The CDR3 length is 14 residues. CDR3 protein: CASSPRVGSYEQYF. CDR3 DNA: TGCGCCAGCAGCCCCCGAGTCGGGTCCTACGAGCAGTACTTC.

The chain joins TRBV5-6 to TRBJ2-5; D unresolved. The J call is doubtful: the DNA matches TRBJ2-7 better. Germline CDR1 reads SGHDT; CDR2 reads YYEEEE. The CDR3 consists of 12 residues. The CDR3 spells CASSFTDAEQYF. In DNA, the CDR3 is TGTGCCAGCAGCTTCACGGATGCCGAGCAGTACTTC.

The rearrangement joins TRBV6-1 to TRBJ2-3; 7 bases are a match to TRBD2. Trimming removed 3 bases from V and 4 bases from J; junction bases left unmatched: 10. CDR3 length: 16 amino acids. Germline CDR1 and CDR2: MNHNS and SASEGT. CDR3 in DNA: TGTGCCAGCAGTGACCCGTTGACGGGGGGACCAGATACGCAGTATTTT. Amino acid sequence: CASSDPLTGGPDTQYF.